The 9 T cell receptor beta chains below were found in one sample sequenced in a study of PD-L1 blockade in urothelial cancer. Time point here: peripheral blood 6 weeks after treatment start. The table came from immunoSEQ multiplex PCR; TCRdb's copy has only in-frame clones and leaves some out. Counted here are about 43,000 clones, roughly four fifths occurring once; the ten biggest clones make up about 15%. The sample in question was PBMCs, obtained around atezolizumab (anti-PD-L1) treatment. The source of these receptors is a man between 60 and 75 years old with urothelial cancer.

The chain combines TRBV6-4 with TRBJ2-3; the D gene is possibly TRBD1 (6 bases). V shed 9 bases and J shed 0 bases, with 10 bases lying between them. Germline V gene data show CDR1 as MRHNA and CDR2 as SNTAGT. The CDR3 length is 13 residues. The CDR3, as DNA: TGTGCCAGTTCCGGACAGAGCACAGATACGCAGTATTTT. It is translated as CASSGQSTDTQYF.

The chain employs TRBV30 and TRBJ2-1; D is uncertain. CDR3 length: 11 amino acids. Germline values: CDR1 GTSNPN, CDR2 SVGIG (reference sequence). The V gene lost 2 bases and the J gene lost 8 bases, with 7 bases spanning the gap. The CDR3 spells CAWSSRDEQFF. The DNA of the CDR3 is TGTGCCTGGAGTTCGCGCGATGAGCAGTTCTTC.

V usage is TRBV9 and J usage is TRBJ1-3; 7 positions agree with TRBD1. The germline V gene encodes CDR1 SGDLS and CDR2 YYNGEE. V lost 3 bases and J lost 0; bases outside the gene matches: 6. The CDR3 is made up of 16 amino acids. The CDR3 region is CASSEGQSFSGNTIYF. The CDR3 nucleotides read TGTGCCAGCAGCGAGGGACAGTCCTTCTCTGGAAACACCATATATTTT.

This clone was recorded only once. This chain connects TRBV27 to TRBJ2-3; D perhaps matches TRBD2 (6 bases). Germline V gene lookup returns CDR1 MNHEY and CDR2 SMNVEV (reference sequence). The V and J ends lost 5 bases and 4 bases respectively, with 19 bases between them. CDR3 length equals 16 residues. CDR3 protein: CASSIQASEIPDTQYF. Written as DNA, the CDR3 is TGTGCCAGCAGTATTCAGGCTAGCGAGATCCCAGATACGCAGTATTTT.

The rearrangement uses TRBV5-1 and TRBJ1-1, with D possibly matching TRBD1 (5 bases). Trimming stripped 1 base from V and 0 bases from J, with 7 bases between. This CDR3 is 14 amino acids long. Germline CDR1 and CDR2: SGHRS and YFSETQ. This chain's CDR3 is CASSLRTLNTEAFF. The CDR3 nucleotides are TGCGCCAGCAGCTTGCGGACACTGAACACTGAAGCTTTCTTT.

This sequence joins TRBV30 and TRBJ1-1, with D perhaps TRBD1 (6 bases). The V end was cut by 1 base, the J end by 1 base, with 7 bases between. The CDR3 runs 13 residues. Germline V gives CDR1 GTSNPN, CDR2 SVGIG (reference sequence). The chain's CDR3 is CAWSEQGNTEAFF. CDR3 DNA: TGTGCCTGGAGTGAACAGGGGAACACTGAAGCTTTCTTT.

CDR3 in amino acids: CASSLVGRLSYEQYF. The CDR3 region has the DNA TGTGCCAGCAGCTTAGTTGGCAGGCTCTCCTACGAGCAGTACTTC. V gene TRBV7-2 combines with J gene TRBJ2-7; D is uncertain. V shed 1 base and J shed 0 bases, with 10 bases lying between them. CDR3 length equals 15 residues. CDR1 and CDR2 from the germline V gene are SGHTA and FQGNSA. Filled out from reference TRBV7-2 and TRBJ2-7, the complete variable domain reads GAGVSQSPSNKVTEKGKDVELRCDPISGHTALYWYRQSLGQGLEFLIYFQGNSAPDKSGLPSDRFSAERTGGSVSTLTIQRTQQEDSAVYLCASSLVGRLSYEQYFGPGTRLTVT.

The J gene is TRBJ2-3, the V gene TRBV6-6; 7 bases are a match to TRBD2. This CDR3 comprises 14 residues. Trimming removed 7 bases from V and 2 bases from J; junction bases left unmatched: 6. Germline CDR1 MNHNY, CDR2 SVGAGI (reference sequence). The CDR3 region is CASMWAGDTDTQYF. CDR3 bases: TGTGCCAGCATGTGGGCGGGGGACACAGATACGCAGTATTTT.

V and J are TRBV19 and TRBJ1-2; 8 bases are a match to TRBD1. There are 14 residues in the CDR3. CDR1 and CDR2 (germline): LNHDA, SQIVND (reference sequence). With V trimmed by 7 bases and J by 4 bases, 8 bases remained unmatched. The CDR3 DNA sequence: TGTGCCAGTAATGACAGGGGAGTCTCCTATGGCTACACCTTC. This codes for CASNDRGVSYGYTF.